This is a list of T cell receptor beta chains from one sample in a study of identical twins. TCRdb reanalysed the 5' RACE reads using MiXCR and keeps one entry per CDR3 protein. The sample lists about 720,000 distinct CDR3 sequences, around a sixth occurring once. This sample was shared with a second study, whose subject was T cells expressing NK-cell markers.

Sample: PBMCs. These receptors originate from a woman aged 18-29 years in good health. CDR3s include the opening cysteine and the closing phenylalanine or tryptophan. A D gene is named only where the DNA matches it firmly. Clone sizes are given selectively: once, few, many, or a class where the clone is expanded.

size | J | V | D | DNA | CDR3
few | TRBJ2-4 | TRBV20-1 | NA | TGCAGTGCTAGAGATCCGGAATTAGCCAAAAACATTCAGTACTTC | CSARDPELAKNIQYF
few | TRBJ1-5 | TRBV10-3 | TRBD1 | TGTGCCATCAGTGAGACAGACAGGGGGAATCAGCCCCAGCATTTT | CAISETDRGNQPQHF
NA | TRBJ1-2 | TRBV3-1 | NA | TGTGCCAGCAGCTACACAGGGACGGATGGCTACACCTTC | CASSYTGTDGYTF
NA | TRBJ2-7 | TRBV3-1 | NA | TGTGCCAGCAGCCGACAACAGGGCCTCGGCTACGAGCAGTACTTC | CASSRQQGLGYEQYF
NA | TRBJ2-1 | TRBV4-3 | NA | TGCGCCAGCAGCCAAGATCAACCAAACAGAGAGCAGTTCTTC | CASSQDQPNREQFF
NA | TRBJ1-4 | TRBV20-1 | NA | TGCAGTGCCCGTTGGGGGCAGGGAACGGTTGCAACTAATGAAAAACTGTTTTTT | CSARWGQGTVATNEKLFF
NA | TRBJ2-3 | TRBV7-3 | NA | TGTGCCAGCAGCTTAGATTCCCCAGATACGCAGTATTTT | CASSLDSPDTQYF
few | TRBJ1-2 | TRBV6-5 | TRBD1 | TGTGCCAGCAGTTCCTCATCGAATCCCGGGACAGGGGGCTATGGCTACACCTTC | CASSSSSNPGTGGYGYTF
NA | TRBJ2-1 | TRBV11-2 | NA | TGTGCCAGCAGCTTGACATTAGAAGGGCAGTTCTTC | CASSLTLEGQFF
NA | TRBJ2-1 | TRBV2 | NA | TGTGCCAGCATGAATGGGGCTAGACCTCCCAATGAGCAGTTCTTC | CASMNGARPPNEQFF
few | TRBJ2-1 | TRBV5-1 | TRBD1 | TGCGCCAGCAGCCAGGGACAGGGGGAGGGTGAGCAGTTCTTC | CASSQGQGEGEQFF
NA | TRBJ2-1 | TRBV7-9 | NA | TGTGCCAGCAGCTTAAAGGACAGCAGTAACAATGAGCAGTTCTTC | CASSLKDSSNNEQFF
NA | TRBJ2-1 | TRBV10-3 | TRBD1 | TGTGCCATCAGTGAGCGACAGGGGGATGAGCAGTTCTTC | CAISERQGDEQFF
NA | TRBJ2-7 | TRBV7-8 | NA | TGTGCCAGCAGCCCCGTCCCCGACCTCTACGAGCAGTACTTC | CASSPVPDLYEQYF
NA | TRBJ1-1 | TRBV20-1 | NA | TGCAGTGCTAGATTCCCGGGGGTCGCTGAAGCTTTCTTT | CSARFPGVAEAFF
few | TRBJ2-4 | TRBV4-3 | NA | TGCGCCAGCAGCCAGCGGGCCAAAAACATTCAGTACTTC | CASSQRAKNIQYF
few | TRBJ1-6 | TRBV3-1 | TRBD1 | TGTGCCAGCAGCTACAGGACAGGGCGGGATTCACCCCTCCACTTT | CASSYRTGRDSPLHF
few | TRBJ2-1 | TRBV15 | NA | TGTGCCACCAGCAGAGAACTAGACGGGGGTGAGCAGTTCTTC | CATSRELDGGEQFF
NA | TRBJ2-3 | TRBV20-1 | TRBD2 | TGCAGTGCTCCCGACCTAGCGGGGGGCGGCTCAGATACGCAGTATTTT | CSAPDLAGGGSDTQYF